Below, 23 T cell receptor beta chains from the same sample are listed, as sequenced in a study of cytomegalovirus exposure and HLA in healthy donors (dated by TCRdb to 2016 to 2017). Library preparation used the immunoSEQ multiplex PCR assay. The multiplex PCR relied on a mix of 60 forward primers for TCR Vbeta segments and 13 reverse primers for TCR Jbeta segments. TCRdb obtained this table from immuneACCESS and retained in-frame rearrangements with V and J assigned. These tables miss some clones; where compared with another copy, unresolved V genes account for less than half of the shortfall, and the remainder is unexplained. This sample gives fewer than 200,000 clones in total; around nine tenths of them show up just once. Of the sample, 0.7% to 1% is held by the ten largest clones. Sequences were obtained from PBMCs. These receptors were obtained from a woman aged 25 to 39 in good health and CMV-seronegative.

V gene TRBV28 combines with J gene TRBJ1-2; maybe TRBD1 (5 bases). CDR1 is MDHEN and CDR2 is SYDVKM in the germline V gene. Trimming stripped 5 bases from V and 2 bases from J, with 12 bases between. The CDR3 runs 14 residues. The CDR3 loop is CASSPPGENYGYTF. In DNA, the CDR3 is TGTGCCAGCAGTCCCCCGGGGGAGAACTATGGCTACACCTTC.

The chain carries TRBV7-6 and TRBJ2-2; a possible D gene is TRBD2 (6 bases). The germline gives CDR1 SGHVS, CDR2 FNYEAQ. Trimming stripped 3 bases from V and 5 bases from J, with 10 bases between. This CDR3 has 14 amino acids. The CDR3 spells CASSLDYRTGELFF. The CDR3 nucleotides read TGTGCCAGCAGCTTGGACTATCGTACCGGGGAGCTGTTTTTT.

The V and J genes are TRBV28 and TRBJ2-2, with D possibly TRBD2 on 5 matching bases. V lost 5 bases to trimming and J lost 8 bases, with 18 bases between them. There are 15 residues in the CDR3. The germline gives CDR1 MDHEN, CDR2 SYDVKM. CDR3 bases: TGTGCCAGCAGTGCACTCACCGCGGGTCTTGGGGAGCTGTTTTTT. Encoded protein: CASSALTAGLGELFF.

The V call is TRBV7-6, the J call TRBJ1-1, with a possible D match to TRBD1 (6 bases). CDR3 length: 15 residues. Deletions cut 0 bases from V and 7 bases from J, with 15 bases between. Germline V lookup: CDR1 SGHVS, CDR2 FNYEAQ. CDR3 protein: CASSLAGRGLFEAFF. For the CDR3, the DNA is TGTGCCAGCAGCTTAGCTGGGCGGGGGCTATTTGAAGCTTTCTTT.

This clone was counted a single time. The chain links TRBV9 to TRBJ1-3; 7 bases are shared with TRBD1. Germline CDR1 and CDR2: SGDLS and YYNGEE. The CDR3 is 14 amino acids. The J segment lost 2 bases and the V segment lost 3 bases, leaving 2 bases of the junction unmatched. CDR3 in amino acids: CASSGQGPGNTIYF. CDR3 DNA sequence: TGTGCCAGCAGCGGACAGGGTCCTGGAAACACCATATATTTT.

The rearrangement joins TRBV6-5 to TRBJ2-7, with D possibly being TRBD1 (6 bases). Trimming took 6 bases from V and 1 from J, leaving 13 bases between them. The CDR3 is made up of 14 amino acids. The germline V gene has CDR1 MNHEY and CDR2 SVGAGI. The CDR3 loop reads CASRYDRPSYEQYF. The DNA of the CDR3 is TGTGCCAGCAGGTACGACAGGCCATCCTACGAGCAGTACTTC.

The CDR3 spells CASSQARDRGNEQFF. Written as DNA, the CDR3 is TGTGCCAGCAGCCAGGCCCGGGACAGGGGCAATGAGCAGTTCTTC. V and J are TRBV4-2 and TRBJ2-1; 10 bases line up with TRBD1. With 3 bases clipped from V and 6 bases from J, the junction kept 5 bases outside the gene matches. This CDR3 has 15 amino acids. Germline V CDR1 and CDR2: LGHNA, YNFKEQ.

The chain uses TRBV4-1 and TRBJ2-1, with 12 bases identical to TRBD2. The CDR3 sequence is 16 residues long. Germline values: CDR1 MGHRA, CDR2 YSYEKL. Trimming took 1 base from V and 7 from J; bases not matched to a gene: 5. CDR3 sequence: CASSQVLAGGWNEQFF. The CDR3 bases are TGCGCCAGCAGCCAAGTCCTAGCGGGGGGGTGGAATGAGCAGTTCTTC.

The CDR3 loop is CAWSTQGVGGTQYF. CDR3 sequence (DNA): TGTGCCTGGAGCACGCAGGGGGTGGGGGGGACCCAGTACTTC. The chain has TRBV30 and TRBJ2-5; a weak D match, TRBD1 (7 bases). The CDR3 covers 14 residues. Trimming removed 3 bases from V and 7 bases from J, with 18 bases in between. Germline V gives CDR1 GTSNPN, CDR2 SVGIG (reference sequence). Full variable domain (remainder filled in from reference TRBV30 and TRBJ2-5): SQTIHQWPATLVQPVGSPLSLECTVEGTSNPNLYWYRQAAGRGLQLLFYSVGIGQISSEVPQNLSASRPQDRQFILSSKKLLLSDSGFYLCAWSTQGVGGTQYFGPGTRLLVL.

CDR3 nucleotide sequence: TGCAGCGTTATACGACAGTCGGGTCAGCCCCAGCATTTT. It encodes CSVIRQSGQPQHF. The chain couples TRBV29-1 to TRBJ1-5, with D maybe TRBD1 (5 bases). Trimming took 5 bases from V and 6 from J, leaving 14 bases between them. CDR3 size: 13 residues. Germline V gives CDR1 SQVTM, CDR2 ANQGSEA.

This chain links TRBV9 with TRBJ2-3; TRBD2 matches 9 bases. Germline V gives CDR1 SGDLS, CDR2 YYNGEE. This CDR3 spans 15 amino acids. The V gene end was trimmed by 6 bases and the J gene end by 2 bases; junction bases not matched to a gene: 7. The CDR3 DNA follows: TGTGCCAGCACCAGGATAGCGGGGGTCACAGATACGCAGTATTTT. Its protein product is CASTRIAGVTDTQYF.

The rearrangement links TRBV5-1 to TRBJ2-3, with TRBD1 identical over 9 bases. This CDR3 comprises 15 residues. Germline trimming cut 2 bases from V and 6 bases from J; bases unmatched to any gene: 7. In germline, CDR1 is SGHRS, CDR2 YFSETQ. The CDR3, as DNA: TGCGCCAGCAGCTTAGCACAGGGGGCCGGTGATACGCAGTATTTT. It specifies CASSLAQGAGDTQYF. Combining the CDR3 with reference TRBV5-1 and TRBJ2-3 gives the whole variable domain KAGVTQTPRYLIKTRGQQVTLSCSPISGHRSVSWYQQTPGQGLQFLFEYFSETQRNKGNFPGRFSGRQFSNSRSEMNVSTLELGDSALYLCASSLAQGAGDTQYFGPGTRLTVL.

This sequence joins TRBV19 and TRBJ2-5; D unresolved. CDR3 size: 11 residues. CDR1 is LNHDA and CDR2 is SQIVND in the germline V gene (reference sequence). The V and J ends lost 5 bases and 3 bases respectively, with 4 bases between them. The CDR3 region is CASSAKETQYF. The CDR3 DNA follows: TGTGCCAGTAGTGCGAAAGAGACCCAGTACTTC.

The V call is TRBV6-6, the J call TRBJ2-1; TRBD2 matches at 8 bases. The V gene end was trimmed by 3 bases and the J gene end by 2 bases; junction bases not matched to a gene: 6. Germline V CDR1 and CDR2: MNHNY, SVGAGI (reference sequence). The CDR3 sequence is 16 residues long. The CDR3 DNA sequence: TGTGCCAGCAGTTATCTTCCTAGCGGGCCCTACAATGAGCAGTTCTTC. Protein product: CASSYLPSGPYNEQFF.

In this sample, this clone turned up once. This sequence joins TRBV5-1 and TRBJ2-7, with a weak D call TRBD1 (6 bases). The CDR3 loop spans 14 amino acids. CDR1 and CDR2 (germline): SGHRS, YFSETQ. Trimming removed 4 bases from V and 4 bases from J, with 15 bases in between. The CDR3: CASSTWTERYEQYF. For the CDR3, the DNA is TGCGCCAGCAGCACCTGGACAGAACGATACGAGCAGTACTTC.

The CDR3 nucleotides read TGTGCCAGCTCACACAGGGGGGATACGCAGTATTTT. Residues: CASSHRGDTQYF. V and J are TRBV18 and TRBJ2-3; 8 bases align to TRBD1. V dropped 4 bases and J dropped 6; count of bases not matched to a gene: 0. Germline CDR1 reads KGHSH; CDR2 reads LQKENI. The CDR3 consists of 12 residues.

The chain is built from TRBV11-2 and TRBJ2-7; tentatively, D is TRBD2 (6 bases). CDR1 is SGHAT and CDR2 is FQNNGV in the germline V gene. V was shortened by 1 base and J by 0 bases, with 16 bases between the two germline ends. This CDR3 spans 17 amino acids. CDR3: CASSLVRAGSISYEQYF. DNA of the CDR3: TGTGCCAGCAGCTTAGTGCGGGCGGGGTCGATCTCCTACGAGCAGTACTTC.

The V and J genes are TRBV14 and TRBJ2-1; possible D gene TRBD2, 5 bases. Germline CDR1 reads SGHDN; CDR2 reads FVKESK. CDR3 length equals 14 residues. Trimming removed 3 bases at V and 7 bases at J, with 13 bases between. The CDR3 nucleotides read TGTGCCAGCAGCCAGCCTAGCAGAAAGAATGAGCAGTTCTTC. Its translation is CASSQPSRKNEQFF.

The chain recombines TRBV27 with TRBJ1-5; TRBD1 aligns across 7 bases. Germline V CDR1 and CDR2: MNHEY, SMNVEV (reference sequence). V trimming: 4 bases; J trimming: 2 bases; junction bases outside the gene matches: 8. The length of the CDR3 is 16 residues. The CDR3 protein is CASSSVPTGGNQPQHF. The CDR3 nucleotides read TGTGCCAGCAGTTCAGTCCCCACAGGGGGCAATCAGCCCCAGCATTTT.

J is TRBJ1-2 and V is TRBV27; no reliable D call. The CDR3 runs 13 residues. Germline lookup yields CDR1 MNHEY and CDR2 SMNVEV (reference sequence). V lost 5 bases and J 2 bases, leaving 9 bases between the germline ends. This chain's CDR3 is CASSPQINYGYTF. In DNA, the CDR3 is TGTGCCAGCAGTCCCCAGATAAACTATGGCTACACCTTC.

The CDR3 loop is CASSVGGTGSGYTF. The CDR3 DNA is TGTGCCAGCAGCGTAGGGGGAACAGGGAGTGGCTACACCTTC. The chain has TRBV9 and TRBJ1-2; TRBD1 is a possible D gene (6 bases). The germline V and J ends were trimmed by 0 bases and 7 bases, with 13 bases remaining between them. The CDR3 sequence is 14 residues long. Germline V gene lookup returns CDR1 SGDLS and CDR2 YYNGEE.

The chain combines TRBV23-1 with TRBJ2-7; 10 bases are shared with TRBD1. TRBV23-1 is noted as an ORF with a role that remains uncertain. CDR3 size: 15 residues. V was clipped by 10 bases and J by 7 bases; unmatched bases: 16. As DNA, the CDR3 is TGCGCCACGACCGACCGGGACAGGGGCTTGGGGGAGCAGTACTTC. Translated, it gives CATTDRDRGLGEQYF.

The gene calls are TRBV10-1 and TRBJ1-1; D not certain. The CDR3 is 13 residues long. Looked up from germline, CDR1 is WNHNN and CDR2 is SYGVQD (reference sequence). Trimming left V 3 bases short and J 4 bases short, with 9 bases between. CDR3 sequence (DNA): TGCGCCAGCAGTGATTCGAGGCTCACTGAAGCTTTCTTT. This gives the protein CASSDSRLTEAFF.